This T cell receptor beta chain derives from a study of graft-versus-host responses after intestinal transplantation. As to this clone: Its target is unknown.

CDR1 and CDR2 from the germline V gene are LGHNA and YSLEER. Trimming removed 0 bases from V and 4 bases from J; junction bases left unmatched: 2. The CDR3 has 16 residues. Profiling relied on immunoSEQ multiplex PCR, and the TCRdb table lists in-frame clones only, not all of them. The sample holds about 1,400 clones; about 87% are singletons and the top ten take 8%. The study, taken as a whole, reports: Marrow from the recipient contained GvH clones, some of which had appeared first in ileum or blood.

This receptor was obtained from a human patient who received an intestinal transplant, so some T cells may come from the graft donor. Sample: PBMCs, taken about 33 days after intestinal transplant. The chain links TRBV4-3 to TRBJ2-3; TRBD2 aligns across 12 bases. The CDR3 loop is CASSQDLAGGPDTQYF. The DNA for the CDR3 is TGCGCCAGCAGCCAAGATCTAGCGGGGGGGCCAGATACGCAGTATTTT.